Presented here are 15 T cell receptor beta chains from one specimen sequenced in a study of OX40 agonist ivuxolimab in advanced cancers. Measured with immunoSEQ multiplex PCR; TCRdb has only the in-frame clones, and not every one. The sample lists some 73,000 clones, approximately 86% occurring once. Source: CD4+ or CD8+ T cells sorted from blood, taken in a trial of the OX40 agonist ivuxolimab. These receptor sequences come from an adult with an advanced solid tumor such as melanoma, head and neck, liver or kidney cancer.

The chain recombines TRBV11-3 with TRBJ2-1; 7 bases fit TRBD2. The germline V gene has CDR1 SGHNT and CDR2 YENEEA. The CDR3 has 16 residues. Unmatched junction bases numbered 10, after V lost 1 base and J lost 7 bases. The CDR3 DNA reads as TGTGCCAGCAGCTTAGGTGGTGGGAGGGCGAGGAATGAGCAGTTCTTC. Protein product: CASSLGGGRARNEQFF.

The rearrangement joins TRBV12-5 to TRBJ2-1, with D tentatively TRBD1 (6 bases). V was shortened by 5 bases and J by 10 bases, with 18 bases between the two germline ends. The length of the CDR3 is 14 residues. The germline V gene encodes CDR1 LGHNT and CDR2 FRNRAP. The CDR3 is CASGITGPPLEQFF. DNA for the CDR3: TGTGCTAGTGGTATTACAGGGCCCCCTTTGGAGCAGTTCTTC.

This chain connects TRBV18 to TRBJ1-1; D might be TRBD1 (6 bases). CDR3 size: 16 residues. Trimming left V 3 bases short and J 0 bases short, with 14 bases between. The germline CDR1 and CDR2 sequences are KGHSH and LQKENI. The CDR3 sequence: CASSPPPDSMNTEAFF. The CDR3, as DNA: TGTGCCAGCTCACCCCCCCCGGACAGCATGAACACTGAAGCTTTCTTT.

This sequence joins TRBV9 and TRBJ2-5; a possible D gene is TRBD2 (5 bases). Trimming shortened V by 4 bases and J by 5 bases, and 9 bases separated the two germline ends. The V gene's germline CDR1 is SGDLS and CDR2 YYNGEE. The CDR3 totals 12 residues. Here the CDR3 DNA reads TGTGCCAGCAGCCGGGATCGGGAGACCCAGTACTTC. This sequence encodes CASSRDRETQYF.

The chain uses TRBV5-1 and TRBJ1-6, with 12 bases fitting TRBD1. V lost 4 bases to trimming and J lost 3 bases; unmatched junction nucleotides: 11. Germline CDR1 reads SGHRS; CDR2 reads YFSETQ. There are 19 residues in the CDR3. For the CDR3, the DNA is TGCGCCAGCAGCCGGTCCGGGACAGGGGGCTCATTCTATAATTCACCCCTCCACTTT. It is translated as CASSRSGTGGSFYNSPLHF.

The genes are TRBV6-1 and TRBJ1-2, with 7 nucleotides matching TRBD1. Unmatched junction bases numbered 6, after V lost 3 bases and J lost 2 bases. CDR1 and CDR2 (germline): MNHNS, SASEGT. This CDR3 has 15 amino acids. DNA for the CDR3: TGTGCCAGCAGTGATCCCAACAGGGGAAACTATGGCTACACCTTC. Its translation: CASSDPNRGNYGYTF.

The V call is TRBV12-5, the J call TRBJ2-5, with D perhaps assigned TRBD1 or TRBD2 (5 bases each). Deletions cut 4 bases from V and 5 bases from J, with 17 bases between. This CDR3 comprises 15 residues. Germline V gives CDR1 LGHNT, CDR2 FRNRAP. The CDR3 region is CASGWQPGPVETQYF. The DNA of the CDR3 is TGTGCTAGTGGTTGGCAACCGGGACCGGTGGAGACCCAGTACTTC.

The V and J genes are TRBV7-2 and TRBJ2-2; D gene uncertain. Germline V CDR1 and CDR2: SGHTA, FQGNSA. The CDR3 is 15 amino acids. The V and J ends lost 0 bases and 4 bases respectively, with 9 bases between them. The CDR3 DNA reads as TGTGCCAGCAGCTTAGCGGCAGCGATCACCGGGGAGCTGTTTTTT. Residues: CASSLAAAITGELFF.

The chain carries TRBV30 and TRBJ1-5, with unresolved D. The CDR3 is 14 residues long. Trimming stripped 0 bases from V and 1 base from J, with 7 bases between. In germline, CDR1 is GTSNPN, CDR2 SVGIG (reference sequence). CDR3 loop: CAWSVAVSNQPQHF. The CDR3 region has the DNA TGTGCCTGGAGTGTCGCAGTCAGCAATCAGCCCCAGCATTTT.

The chain joins TRBV14 to TRBJ1-1; D unclear. Germline assignment: CDR1 SGHDN and CDR2 FVKESK. Trimming cost V 5 bases and J 3 bases, with 4 bases left between them. This CDR3 has 11 residues. CDR3: CASSGDTEAFF. CDR3 bases: TGTGCCAGCAGCGGCGACACTGAAGCTTTCTTT.

A single count supports this clone. V is TRBV5-4 and J is TRBJ1-5; D gene ambiguous. Trimming took 1 base from V and 0 from J, leaving 5 bases between them. Germline V gives CDR1 SGHNT, CDR2 YYREEE (reference sequence). This CDR3 has 14 residues. The CDR3, as DNA: TGTGCCAGCAGCTTGAGGGATAGCAATCAGCCCCAGCATTTT. Its translation is CASSLRDSNQPQHF.

Only a few counts were recorded for this clone. The CDR3 nucleotides read TGTGCCAGCAGTTACAACGGCGCGGACAGGGGAAATGGCTACACCTTC. Translated, it gives CASSYNGADRGNGYTF. The V gene is TRBV6-6, the J gene TRBJ1-2, with 9 nucleotides matching TRBD1. Germline V gives CDR1 MNHNY, CDR2 SVGAGI (reference sequence). This CDR3 spans 16 amino acids. V shed 2 bases and J 6 bases; nucleotides not matched to a gene: 10.

V is TRBV18 and J is TRBJ2-2, with 7 bases matching TRBD1. The V gene's germline CDR1 is KGHSH and CDR2 LQKENI. V lost 6 bases, J lost 0 bases, and 4 bases stayed unmatched. The CDR3 runs to 15 residues. CDR3 loop: CASSVGQANTGELFF. For the CDR3, the DNA is TGTGCCAGCTCGGTCGGACAGGCGAACACCGGGGAGCTGTTTTTT.

This chain connects TRBV7-2 to TRBJ2-1, with TRBD2 identical over 7 bases. The CDR3 consists of 15 residues. CDR1 is SGHTA and CDR2 is FQGNSA in the germline V gene. V lost 5 bases and J lost 4; bases outside the gene matches: 8. The DNA of the CDR3 is TGTGCCAGCAGCCGACTAGCCACTCTATACAATGAGCAGTTCTTC. It codes for CASSRLATLYNEQFF.

This chain connects TRBV6-1 to TRBJ1-5, with no clear D. Germline V gives CDR1 MNHNS, CDR2 SASEGT. CDR3 size: 15 residues. Trimming removed 7 bases at V and 2 bases at J, with 15 bases between. CDR3 sequence: CASIFSLGGNQPQHF. CDR3 bases: TGTGCCAGCATCTTCTCCTTAGGCGGCAATCAGCCCCAGCATTTT.